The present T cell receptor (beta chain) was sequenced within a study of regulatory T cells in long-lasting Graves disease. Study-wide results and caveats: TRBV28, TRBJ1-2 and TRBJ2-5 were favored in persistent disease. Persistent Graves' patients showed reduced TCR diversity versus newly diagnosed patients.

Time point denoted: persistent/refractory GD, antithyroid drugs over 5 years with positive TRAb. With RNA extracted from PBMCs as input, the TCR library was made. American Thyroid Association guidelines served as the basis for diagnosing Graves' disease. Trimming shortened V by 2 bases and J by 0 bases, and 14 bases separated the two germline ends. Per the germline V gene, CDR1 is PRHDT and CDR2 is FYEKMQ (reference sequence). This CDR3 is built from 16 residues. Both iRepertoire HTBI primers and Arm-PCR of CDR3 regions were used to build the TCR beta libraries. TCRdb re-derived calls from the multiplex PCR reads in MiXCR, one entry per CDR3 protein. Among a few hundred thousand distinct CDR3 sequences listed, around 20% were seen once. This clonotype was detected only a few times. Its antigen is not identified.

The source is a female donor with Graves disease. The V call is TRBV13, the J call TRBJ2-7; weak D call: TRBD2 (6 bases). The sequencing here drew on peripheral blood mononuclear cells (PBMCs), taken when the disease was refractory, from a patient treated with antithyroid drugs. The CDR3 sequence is CASSLSGTPNSYEQYF. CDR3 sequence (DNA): TGTGCCAGCAGCTTATCCGGGACTCCGAACTCCTACGAGCAGTACTTC.